These 24 T cell receptor beta chains originate from one sample sequenced in a study of blood T cell repertoires in COVID-19. Only in-frame clones appear in the TCRdb table, and some are missing; sequencing was by immunoSEQ multiplex PCR. The repertoire holds approximately 160,000 clones, with around 84% as singletons. Sequencing was done on a sample of peripheral blood. The receptor set was obtained from a man aged 45 to 65 with active or convalescent COVID-19.

V usage is TRBV15 and J usage is TRBJ1-5; 7 bases line up with TRBD1. Unmatched junction bases numbered 2, after V lost 3 bases and J lost 0 bases. This CDR3 has 15 amino acids. Germline assignment: CDR1 LNHNV and CDR2 YYDKDF (reference sequence). The CDR3 DNA reads as TGTGCCACCAGCAGGGGACAGCATAGCAATCAGCCCCAGCATTTT. Its protein product is CATSRGQHSNQPQHF.

The chain links TRBV28 to TRBJ1-2; 7 bases are shared with TRBD1. Unmatched junction bases numbered 6, after V lost 6 bases and J lost 8 bases. The CDR3 has 12 residues. The germline gives CDR1 MDHEN, CDR2 SYDVKM. This chain's CDR3 is CASSSDRVGYTF. CDR3 bases: TGTGCCAGCAGCTCAGACAGGGTGGGCTACACCTTC.

The V call is TRBV4-3, the J call TRBJ2-1, with TRBD2 identical over 9 bases. Germline CDR1 reads LGHNA; CDR2 reads YSLEER. The length of the CDR3 is 18 residues. Losses at the gene ends were 6 bases for V and 5 bases for J; bases not matched to a gene: 17. The CDR3 bases are TGCGCCAGCAGTCCAAGAGGACCTGCGGGAGGGGTTCACAATGAGCAGTTCTTC. It yields the protein CASSPRGPAGGVHNEQFF.

J is TRBJ1-1 and V is TRBV5-1; possibly TRBD1 for D (5 bases). V lost 4 bases to trimming and J lost 4 bases, with 14 bases between them. The CDR3 covers 14 residues. Germline assignment: CDR1 SGHRS and CDR2 YFSETQ. This CDR3 is CASSKDTGGTEAFF. Here the CDR3 DNA reads TGCGCCAGCAGCAAGGACACGGGGGGCACTGAAGCTTTCTTT.

The V gene is TRBV19, the J gene TRBJ2-5; 9 positions match TRBD2. The V gene's germline CDR1 is LNHDA and CDR2 SQIVND (reference sequence). J was trimmed by 4 bases and V by 5 bases; bases with no gene match: 8. The CDR3 is 15 amino acids. CDR3 bases: TGTGCCAGTAGTTCACCAGCGGGGGGCTCAGAGACCCAGTACTTC. Translated, it gives CASSSPAGGSETQYF. The full variable domain, rest sourced from reference TRBV19 and TRBJ2-5, is DGGITQSPKYLFRKEGQNVTLSCEQNLNHDAMYWYRQDPGQGLRLIYYSQIVNDFQKGDIAEGYSVSREKKESFPLTVTSAQKNPTAFYLCASSSPAGGSETQYFGPGTRLLVL.

J is TRBJ1-5 and V is TRBV7-2, with D perhaps matching TRBD1 (5 bases). The CDR3 contains 13 residues. V lost 5 bases and J lost 6, with 11 bases in between. CDR1 SGHTA and CDR2 FQGNSA come from the germline V gene. The CDR3 loop is CASSPGWAQPQHF. For the CDR3, the DNA is TGTGCCAGCAGCCCAGGGTGGGCTCAGCCCCAGCATTTT.

This clone was detected once. The chain recombines TRBV5-8 with TRBJ1-1, with a weak D call TRBD1 (6 bases). Looked up from germline, CDR1 is SGHTS and CDR2 is YDEGEE. The germline V and J ends were trimmed by 4 bases and 1 base, with 11 bases remaining between them. CDR3 length equals 14 residues. CDR3 DNA: TGTGCCAGCAGCATTGACAGGACGAACACTGAAGCTTTCTTT. This gives the protein CASSIDRTNTEAFF.

The gene calls are TRBV18 and TRBJ1-4, with 12 bases aligning to TRBD1. Per germline, CDR1 KGHSH and CDR2 LQKENI. Unmatched junction bases numbered 6, after V lost 5 bases and J lost 2 bases. This CDR3 is built from 17 residues. Written as DNA, the CDR3 is TGTGCCAGCTCAACATGGGACAGGGGGCTGACTAATGAAAAACTGTTTTTT. Translation gives CASSTWDRGLTNEKLFF.

The chain couples TRBV11-2 to TRBJ2-1; 8 nucleotides line up with TRBD2. The germline gives CDR1 SGHAT, CDR2 FQNNGV. V gave up 5 bases and J gave up 3 bases; unmatched junction bases: 6. The CDR3 extends over 15 amino acids. DNA of the CDR3: TGTGCCAGCAGCCTTGCCGGGACTAGCTACAATGAGCAGTTCTTC. This translates into CASSLAGTSYNEQFF.

J is TRBJ2-2 and V is TRBV6-4; TRBD2 agrees at 12 bases. The junction had 10 bases not matched to a gene; V was cut back by 4 bases and J by 4 bases. Germline CDR1 MRHNA, CDR2 SNTAGT. This CDR3 has 18 residues. CDR3 protein: CASSAVTSGGLGTGELFF. The CDR3 DNA follows: TGTGCCAGCAGTGCGGTTACTAGCGGGGGGCTCGGCACCGGGGAGCTGTTTTTT.

The genes are TRBV7-9 and TRBJ1-4, with TRBD1 as a possible D gene (6 bases). V was cut by 3 bases and J by 5 bases, with 10 bases left in between. The CDR3 loop spans 14 amino acids. Germline V gene lookup returns CDR1 SEHNR and CDR2 FQNEAQ (reference sequence). The CDR3 DNA reads TGTGCCAGCAGCTTCACCCAGGGGAATGAAAAACTGTTTTTT. It translates to CASSFTQGNEKLFF.

The CDR3 DNA reads as TGTGCCAGCAGCCGGACTAGCGGGGGGCCTGGTTATGAGCAGTTCTTC. This translates into CASSRTSGGPGYEQFF. V is TRBV7-8 and J is TRBJ2-1; TRBD2 aligns across 14 bases. This CDR3 region has 16 residues. The V gene's germline CDR1 is SGHVS and CDR2 FQNEAQ. The V gene end was trimmed by 5 bases and the J gene end by 8 bases; junction bases not matched to a gene: 8. Full variable domain (missing parts from reference TRBV7-8 and TRBJ2-1): GAGVSQSPRYKVAKRGQDVALRCDPISGHVSLFWYQQALGQGPEFLTYFQNEAQLDKSGLPSDRFFAERPEGSVSTLKIQRTQQEDSAVYLCASSRTSGGPGYEQFFGPGTRLTVL.

The genes are TRBV9 and TRBJ2-5, with 8 bases fitting TRBD1. The CDR3 is 14 amino acids. The germline V gene has CDR1 SGDLS and CDR2 YYNGEE. The ends lost 3 bases at V and 5 bases at J; junction bases unmatched: 6. The CDR3 is CASSETGAGETQYF. CDR3 DNA: TGTGCCAGCAGCGAGACAGGGGCGGGCGAGACCCAGTACTTC. Full variable domain (missing parts from reference TRBV9 and TRBJ2-5): DSGVTQTPKHLITATGQRVTLRCSPRSGDLSVYWYQQSLDQGLQFLIQYYNGEERAKGNILERFSAQQFPDLHSELNLSSLELGDSALYFCASSETGAGETQYFGPGTRLLVL.

The rearrangement links TRBV20-1 to TRBJ1-2; D is uncertain. The CDR3 runs to 11 residues. V dropped 2 bases and J dropped 3 bases, with 4 bases sitting between them. The germline CDR1 and CDR2 sequences are DFQATT and SNEGSKA (reference sequence). The CDR3 sequence: CSARLDYGYTF. The CDR3 bases are TGCAGTGCTAGACTCGACTATGGCTACACCTTC.

This chain joins TRBV28 and TRBJ2-3; TRBD2 matches at 7 bases. The germline CDR1 and CDR2 sequences are MDHEN and SYDVKM. After removal of 8 bases from V and 5 bases from J, the junction contained 4 bases not matched to a gene. The CDR3 is 12 amino acids. This CDR3 is CASRLAKDTQYF. The DNA for the CDR3 is TGTGCCAGCCGACTAGCTAAAGATACGCAGTATTTT.

The chain combines TRBV5-4 with TRBJ1-1, with D possibly being TRBD1 (6 bases). The CDR3 extends over 15 amino acids. CDR1 SGHNT and CDR2 YYREEE come from the germline V gene (reference sequence). The V end was cut by 0 bases, the J end by 4 bases, with 13 bases between. The DNA of the CDR3 is TGTGCCAGCAGCTTGGCCTCTGGGGGCGGCACTGAAGCTTTCTTT. Amino acids: CASSLASGGGTEAFF.

The sample holds a few counts of this clone. J is TRBJ2-7 and V is TRBV7-9, with D possibly TRBD2 on 6 matching bases. Trimming pared 4 bases from V and 4 bases from J, leaving 14 bases between. The germline V gene encodes CDR1 SEHNR and CDR2 FQNEAQ (reference sequence). The CDR3 is 14 amino acids. Written as DNA, the CDR3 is TGTGCCAGCAGCTCGGCGGGGACGCTGTACGAGCAGTACTTC. Its translation is CASSSAGTLYEQYF. Filled out from reference TRBV7-9 and TRBJ2-7, the complete variable domain reads DTGVSQNPRHKITKRGQNVTFRCDPISEHNRLYWYRQTLGQGPEFLTYFQNEAQLEKSRLLSDRFSAERPKGSFSTLEIQRTEQGDSAMYLCASSSAGTLYEQYFGPGTRLTVT.

V usage is TRBV9 and J usage is TRBJ2-5; no firm D call. The CDR3 is 17 amino acids. Trimming removed 3 bases at V and 0 bases at J, with 18 bases between. Germline CDR1 SGDLS, CDR2 YYNGEE. The CDR3 loop is CASSAYGVTSNQETQYF. In nucleotides, the CDR3 is TGTGCCAGCAGCGCCTACGGTGTCACCTCTAACCAAGAGACCCAGTACTTC.

The chain couples TRBV11-3 to TRBJ2-7; D is uncertain. Germline CDR1 and CDR2: SGHNT and YENEEA. V dropped 5 bases and J dropped 2 bases, with 16 bases sitting between them. This CDR3 region has 15 residues. The CDR3 reads CASSPTQVIAYEQYF. CDR3 bases: TGTGCCAGCAGCCCCACCCAGGTAATAGCCTACGAGCAGTACTTC.

CDR3 region: CASSVDAGGTEQYF. In DNA form, the CDR3 reads TGTGCCAGCAGCGTAGACGCGGGGGGGACAGAGCAGTACTTC. The chain links TRBV9 to TRBJ2-7, with TRBD2 matching over 9 bases. Germline V gives CDR1 SGDLS, CDR2 YYNGEE. The CDR3 is 14 amino acids. V dropped 0 bases and J dropped 7; count of bases not matched to a gene: 5.

V gene TRBV19 combines with J gene TRBJ2-7, with D possibly TRBD2 on 6 matching bases. Germline CDR1 reads LNHDA; CDR2 reads SQIVND (reference sequence). V was shortened by 3 bases and J by 3 bases, with 12 bases between the two germline ends. The CDR3 runs to 14 residues. This CDR3 reads CASSIGGTDYEQYF. DNA of the CDR3: TGTGCCAGTAGTATTGGCGGGACGGACTACGAGCAGTACTTC.

This rearrangement joins TRBV11-2 to TRBJ2-1, with 8 nucleotides matching TRBD1. The trim removed 0 bases at V and 6 bases at J, leaving 7 bases unmatched. Germline V lookup: CDR1 SGHAT, CDR2 FQNNGV. This CDR3 is built from 16 residues. CDR3 sequence reads: CASSLEFRTGFNEQFF. The CDR3 coding sequence is TGTGCCAGCAGCTTAGAGTTCAGGACAGGGTTCAATGAGCAGTTCTTC.

CDR3 coding DNA: TGTGCCAGTAGTAGGGTCCTAGCGGGAGTCTATGAGCAGTTCTTC. It codes for CASSRVLAGVYEQFF. The gene calls are TRBV19 and TRBJ2-1; 10 nucleotides agree with TRBD2. Germline CDR1 LNHDA, CDR2 SQIVND (reference sequence). The CDR3 totals 15 residues. V was pared by 4 bases and J by 8 bases, with 8 bases of the junction left unmatched.

J is TRBJ2-3 and V is TRBV19, with a tentative D call TRBD1 (6 bases). V shed 8 bases and J shed 0 bases, with 21 bases lying between them. The germline gives CDR1 LNHDA, CDR2 SQIVND (reference sequence). CDR3 length: 17 residues. CDR3 in amino acids: CASQSLRGTPSTDTQYF. The CDR3 DNA reads as TGTGCCAGTCAGAGCTTGAGGGGGACCCCTAGCACAGATACGCAGTATTTT.